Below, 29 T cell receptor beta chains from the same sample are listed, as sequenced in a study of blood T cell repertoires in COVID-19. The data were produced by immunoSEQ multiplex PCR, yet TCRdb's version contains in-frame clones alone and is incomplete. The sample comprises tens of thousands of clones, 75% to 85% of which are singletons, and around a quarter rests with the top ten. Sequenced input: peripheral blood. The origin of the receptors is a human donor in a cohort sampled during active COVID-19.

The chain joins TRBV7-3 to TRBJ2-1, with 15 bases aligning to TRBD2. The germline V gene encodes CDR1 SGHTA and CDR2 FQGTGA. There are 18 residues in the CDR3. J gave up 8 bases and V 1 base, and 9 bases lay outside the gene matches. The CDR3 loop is CASSLNPGLAGGLDEQFF. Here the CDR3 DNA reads TGTGCCAGCAGCTTAAACCCCGGACTAGCGGGGGGGCTGGATGAGCAGTTCTTC.

CDR3 protein: CASSLTSGSYEQYF. Here the CDR3 DNA reads TGTGCCAGCAGCTTAACCTCAGGGTCCTACGAGCAGTACTTC. The rearrangement links TRBV7-3 to TRBJ2-7; D might be TRBD1 (5 bases). Trimming shortened V by 0 bases and J by 1 base, and 7 bases separated the two germline ends. The V gene's germline CDR1 is SGHTA and CDR2 FQGTGA. The CDR3 has 14 residues.

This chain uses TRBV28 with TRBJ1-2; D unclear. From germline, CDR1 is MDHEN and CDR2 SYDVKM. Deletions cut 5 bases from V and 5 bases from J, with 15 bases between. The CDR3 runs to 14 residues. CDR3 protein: CASSRWEAPYGYTF. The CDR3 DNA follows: TGTGCCAGCAGTCGGTGGGAGGCTCCATATGGCTACACCTTC.

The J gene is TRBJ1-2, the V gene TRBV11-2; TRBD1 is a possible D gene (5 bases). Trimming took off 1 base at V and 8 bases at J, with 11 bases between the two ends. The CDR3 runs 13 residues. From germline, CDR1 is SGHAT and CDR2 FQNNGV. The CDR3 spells CASSLARAVGYTF. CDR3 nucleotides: TGTGCCAGCAGCTTAGCCAGGGCTGTGGGCTACACCTTC.

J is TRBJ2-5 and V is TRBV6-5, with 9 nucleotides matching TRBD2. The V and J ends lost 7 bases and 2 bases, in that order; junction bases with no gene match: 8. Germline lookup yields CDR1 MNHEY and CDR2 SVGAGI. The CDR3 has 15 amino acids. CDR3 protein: CASKFLAGAQETQYF. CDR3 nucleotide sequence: TGTGCCAGCAAATTTTTAGCGGGGGCTCAAGAGACCCAGTACTTC.

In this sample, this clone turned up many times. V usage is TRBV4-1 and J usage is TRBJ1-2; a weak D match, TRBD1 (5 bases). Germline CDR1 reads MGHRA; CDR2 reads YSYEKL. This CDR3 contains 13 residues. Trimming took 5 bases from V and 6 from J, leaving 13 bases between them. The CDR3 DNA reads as TGCGCCAGCAGCGCTGGGACGGGGGATGGCTACACCTTC. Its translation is CASSAGTGDGYTF.

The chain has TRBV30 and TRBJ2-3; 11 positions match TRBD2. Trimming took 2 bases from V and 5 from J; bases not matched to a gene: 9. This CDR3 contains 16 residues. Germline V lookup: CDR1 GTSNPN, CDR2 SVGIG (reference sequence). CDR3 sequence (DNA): TGTGCCTGGAGTAGAATAGCGGGGGGGCGTAGAGATACGCAGTATTTT. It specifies CAWSRIAGGRRDTQYF.

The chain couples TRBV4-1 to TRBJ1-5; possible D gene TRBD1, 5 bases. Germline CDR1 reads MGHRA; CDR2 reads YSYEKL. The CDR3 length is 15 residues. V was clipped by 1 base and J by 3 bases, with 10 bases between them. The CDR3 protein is CASSQGPTVNQPQHF. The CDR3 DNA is TGCGCCAGCAGCCAAGGACCGACAGTCAATCAGCCCCAGCATTTT.

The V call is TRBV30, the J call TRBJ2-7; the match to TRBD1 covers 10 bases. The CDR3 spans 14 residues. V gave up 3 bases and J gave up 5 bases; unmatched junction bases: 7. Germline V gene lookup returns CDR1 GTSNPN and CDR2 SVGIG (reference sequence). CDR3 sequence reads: CAWRSRDRGHEQYF. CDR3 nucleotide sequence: TGTGCCTGGAGGAGCCGGGACAGGGGCCACGAGCAGTACTTC.

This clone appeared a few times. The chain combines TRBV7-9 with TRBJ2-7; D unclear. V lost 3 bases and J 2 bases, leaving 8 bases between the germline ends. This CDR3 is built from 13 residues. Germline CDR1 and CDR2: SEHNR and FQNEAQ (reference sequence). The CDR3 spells CASSLGRTYEQYF. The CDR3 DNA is TGTGCCAGCAGCTTGGGCAGAACCTACGAGCAGTACTTC.

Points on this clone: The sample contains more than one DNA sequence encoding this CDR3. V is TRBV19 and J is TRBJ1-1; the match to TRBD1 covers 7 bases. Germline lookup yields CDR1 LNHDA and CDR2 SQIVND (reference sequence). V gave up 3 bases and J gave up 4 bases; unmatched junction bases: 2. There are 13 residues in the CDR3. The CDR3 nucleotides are TGTGCCAGTAGTATCGGGACAGCCACTGAAGCTTTCTTT. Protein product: CASSIGTATEAFF.

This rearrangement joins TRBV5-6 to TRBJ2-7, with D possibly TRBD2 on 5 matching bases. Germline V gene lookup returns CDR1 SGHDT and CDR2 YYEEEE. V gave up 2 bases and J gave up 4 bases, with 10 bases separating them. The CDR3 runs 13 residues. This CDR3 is CASSLSDLYEQYF. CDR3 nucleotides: TGTGCCAGCAGCTTATCGGACTTGTACGAGCAGTACTTC.

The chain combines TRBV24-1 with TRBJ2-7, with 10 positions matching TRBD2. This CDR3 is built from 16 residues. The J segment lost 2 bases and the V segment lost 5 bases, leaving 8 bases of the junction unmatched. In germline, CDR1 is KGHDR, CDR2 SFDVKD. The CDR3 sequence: CATSGPSGGSTYEQYF. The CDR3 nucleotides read TGTGCCACCAGTGGCCCTAGCGGGGGCTCGACCTACGAGCAGTACTTC.

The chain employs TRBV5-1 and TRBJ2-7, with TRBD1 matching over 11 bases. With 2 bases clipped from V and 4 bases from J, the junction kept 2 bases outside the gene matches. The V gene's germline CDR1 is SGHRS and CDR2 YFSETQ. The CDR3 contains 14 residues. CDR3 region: CASSFGTGGYEQYF. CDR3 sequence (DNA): TGCGCCAGCAGCTTCGGGACAGGGGGGTACGAGCAGTACTTC.

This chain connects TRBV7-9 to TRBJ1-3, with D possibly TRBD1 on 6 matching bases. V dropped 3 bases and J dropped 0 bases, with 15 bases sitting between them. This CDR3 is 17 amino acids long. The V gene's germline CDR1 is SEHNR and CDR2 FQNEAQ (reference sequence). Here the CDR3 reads CASSFRTASSSGNTIYF. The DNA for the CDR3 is TGTGCCAGCAGCTTCCGGACAGCTTCGAGCTCTGGAAACACCATATATTTT.

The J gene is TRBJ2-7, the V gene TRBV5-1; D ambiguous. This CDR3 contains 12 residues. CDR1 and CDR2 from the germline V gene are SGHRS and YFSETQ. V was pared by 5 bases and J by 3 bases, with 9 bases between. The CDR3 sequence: CASRAGNYEQYF. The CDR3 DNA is TGCGCCAGCAGAGCAGGCAACTACGAGCAGTACTTC.

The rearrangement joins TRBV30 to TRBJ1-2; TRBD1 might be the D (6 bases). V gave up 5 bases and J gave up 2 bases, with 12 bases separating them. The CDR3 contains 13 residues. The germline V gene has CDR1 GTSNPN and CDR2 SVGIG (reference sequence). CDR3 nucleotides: TGTGCCTGGGGGGGCAGTTCAAACTATGGCTACACCTTC. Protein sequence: CAWGGSSNYGYTF.

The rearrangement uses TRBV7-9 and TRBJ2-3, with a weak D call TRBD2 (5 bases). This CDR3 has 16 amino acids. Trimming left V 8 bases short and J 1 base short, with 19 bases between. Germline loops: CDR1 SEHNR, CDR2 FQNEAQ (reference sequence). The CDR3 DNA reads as TGTGCCAGCGGCCGAAGTGAGGGAGCCCGCACAGATACGCAGTATTTT. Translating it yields CASGRSEGARTDTQYF.

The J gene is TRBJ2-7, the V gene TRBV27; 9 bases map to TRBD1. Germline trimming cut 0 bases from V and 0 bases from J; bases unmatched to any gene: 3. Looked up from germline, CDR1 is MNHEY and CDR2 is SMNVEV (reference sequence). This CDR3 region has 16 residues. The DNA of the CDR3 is TGTGCCAGCAGTTTATCAGGGACAGGGTACTCCTACGAGCAGTACTTC. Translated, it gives CASSLSGTGYSYEQYF.

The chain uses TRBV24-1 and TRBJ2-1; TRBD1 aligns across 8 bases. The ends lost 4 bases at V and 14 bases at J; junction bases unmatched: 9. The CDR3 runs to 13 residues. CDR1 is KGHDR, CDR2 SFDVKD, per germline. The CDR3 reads CATSEGDRGEEFF. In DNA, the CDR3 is TGTGCCACCAGTGAGGGAGACAGGGGTGAAGAGTTCTTC.

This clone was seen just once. Here the CDR3 reads CASSQFPSGGAGEQYF. The CDR3 DNA reads TGCGCCAGCAGCCAGTTCCCTAGCGGGGGGGCTGGCGAGCAGTACTTC. The rearrangement joins TRBV4-1 to TRBJ2-7; 12 nucleotides match TRBD2. Germline-derived CDR1 and CDR2 are MGHRA and YSYEKL. With V trimmed by 3 bases and J by 6 bases, 9 bases remained unmatched. The CDR3 is 16 residues long.

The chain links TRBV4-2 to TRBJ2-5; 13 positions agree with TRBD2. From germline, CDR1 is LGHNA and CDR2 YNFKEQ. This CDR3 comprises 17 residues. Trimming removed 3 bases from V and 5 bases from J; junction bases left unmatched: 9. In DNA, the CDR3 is TGTGCCAGCAGCCATCTACCTGGACTAGCGGGGGATGAGACCCAGTACTTC. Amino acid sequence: CASSHLPGLAGDETQYF.

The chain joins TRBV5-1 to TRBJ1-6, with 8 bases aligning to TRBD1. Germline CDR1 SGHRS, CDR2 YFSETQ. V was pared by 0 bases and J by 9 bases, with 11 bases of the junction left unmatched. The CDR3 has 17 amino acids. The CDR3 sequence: CASSLAGFDRGRSPLHF. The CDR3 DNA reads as TGCGCCAGCAGCTTGGCCGGGTTTGACAGGGGACGTTCACCCCTCCACTTT.

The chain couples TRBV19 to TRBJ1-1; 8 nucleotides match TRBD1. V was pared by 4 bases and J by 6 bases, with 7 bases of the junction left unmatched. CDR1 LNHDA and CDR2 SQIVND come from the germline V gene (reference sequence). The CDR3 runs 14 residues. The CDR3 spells CASSNPGTGPEAFF. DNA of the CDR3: TGTGCCAGTAGTAACCCTGGGACAGGACCTGAAGCTTTCTTT.

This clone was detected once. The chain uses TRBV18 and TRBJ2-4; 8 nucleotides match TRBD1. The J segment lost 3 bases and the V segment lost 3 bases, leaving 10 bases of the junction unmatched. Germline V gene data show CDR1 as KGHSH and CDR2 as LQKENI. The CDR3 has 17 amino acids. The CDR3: CASSPNGQGEGKNIQYF. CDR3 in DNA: TGTGCCAGCTCACCTAACGGACAGGGAGAGGGCAAAAACATTCAGTACTTC.

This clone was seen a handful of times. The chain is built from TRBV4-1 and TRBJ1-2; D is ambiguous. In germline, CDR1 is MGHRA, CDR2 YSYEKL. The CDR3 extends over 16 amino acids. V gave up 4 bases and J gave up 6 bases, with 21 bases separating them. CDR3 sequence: CASSLLMADGSDGYTF. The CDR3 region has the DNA TGCGCCAGCAGCCTCCTGATGGCAGATGGTAGCGATGGCTACACCTTC.

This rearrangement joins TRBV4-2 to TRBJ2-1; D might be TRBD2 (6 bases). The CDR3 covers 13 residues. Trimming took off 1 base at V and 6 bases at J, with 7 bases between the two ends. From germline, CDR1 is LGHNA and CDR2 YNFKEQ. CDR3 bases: TGTGCCAGCAGCCAAGGGGACTTCAATGAGCAGTTCTTC. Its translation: CASSQGDFNEQFF.

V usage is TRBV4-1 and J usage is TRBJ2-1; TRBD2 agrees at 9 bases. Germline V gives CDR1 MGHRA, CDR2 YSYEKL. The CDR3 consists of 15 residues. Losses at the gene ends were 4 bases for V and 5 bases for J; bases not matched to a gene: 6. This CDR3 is CASSRGGGAHNEQFF. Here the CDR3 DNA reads TGCGCCAGCAGCCGGGGCGGGGGGGCCCACAATGAGCAGTTCTTC.

CDR3: CASSVEIGGGVDTEAFF. DNA of the CDR3: TGTGCCAGCAGCGTAGAGATCGGAGGGGGGGTTGACACTGAAGCTTTCTTT. This chain joins TRBV9 and TRBJ1-1; the D gene is possibly TRBD1 (6 bases). The CDR3 runs 17 residues. Germline lookup yields CDR1 SGDLS and CDR2 YYNGEE. V was clipped by 0 bases and J by 3 bases, with 18 bases between them.